This T cell receptor beta chain originates from a study of cytotoxic CD8 clonotypes in ibrutinib-treated CLL. Background on the study: The patients, around 10 relapsed/refractory and more than 14 treatment-naive, included 17 who were IGHV unmutated.

CDR1 is LGHNA and CDR2 is YNFKEQ in the germline V gene. The germline V and J ends were trimmed by 1 base and 1 base, with 13 bases remaining between them. The CDR3 is 17 amino acids. The table came from immunoSEQ multiplex PCR; TCRdb's copy has only in-frame clones and leaves some out. The data contain about 25,000 clones, around two thirds of them seen just once; the ten biggest clones take up just over 50%. The sequenced sample was PBMCs, obtained at disease progression, from a patient treated with ibrutinib. This rearrangement joins TRBV4-2 to TRBJ1-4, with unresolved D. The clonotype originates from a human donor with chronic lymphocytic leukemia. This CDR3 reads CASSQAHEAGTNEKLFF. The CDR3 DNA follows: TGTGCCAGCAGCCAAGCGCACGAGGCGGGAACTAATGAAAAACTGTTTTTT.